Included here is one T cell receptor (beta chain) sequence, with context. The antigen is not known. Libraries were prepared by immunoSEQ multiplex PCR; TCRdb keeps only in-frame clonotypes and omits some of them. In the table there are about 16,000 clones, 86% of which are singletons. The data are from a study of OX40 agonist ivuxolimab in advanced cancers. Study-level background: Every 2 weeks, patients got intravenous ivuxolimab at one of six dose levels (0.01-10 mg/kg). Findings and caveats of the study: Normalized T-cell clonal expansion was also low in some nonresponders.

The V gene lost 6 bases and the J gene lost 1 base, with 3 bases spanning the gap. The CDR3 totals 11 residues. Germline V gives CDR1 LNHDA, CDR2 SQIVND (reference sequence). The J gene is TRBJ1-1, the V gene TRBV19; D unresolved. The sample in question was CD4+ or CD8+ T cells sorted from blood, obtained in a trial of the OX40 agonist ivuxolimab. The receptor was derived from an adult with an advanced solid tumor such as melanoma, head and neck, liver or kidney cancer. The CDR3 protein is CASRANTEAFF. CDR3 DNA: TGTGCCAGTAGAGCGAACACTGAAGCTTTCTTT.